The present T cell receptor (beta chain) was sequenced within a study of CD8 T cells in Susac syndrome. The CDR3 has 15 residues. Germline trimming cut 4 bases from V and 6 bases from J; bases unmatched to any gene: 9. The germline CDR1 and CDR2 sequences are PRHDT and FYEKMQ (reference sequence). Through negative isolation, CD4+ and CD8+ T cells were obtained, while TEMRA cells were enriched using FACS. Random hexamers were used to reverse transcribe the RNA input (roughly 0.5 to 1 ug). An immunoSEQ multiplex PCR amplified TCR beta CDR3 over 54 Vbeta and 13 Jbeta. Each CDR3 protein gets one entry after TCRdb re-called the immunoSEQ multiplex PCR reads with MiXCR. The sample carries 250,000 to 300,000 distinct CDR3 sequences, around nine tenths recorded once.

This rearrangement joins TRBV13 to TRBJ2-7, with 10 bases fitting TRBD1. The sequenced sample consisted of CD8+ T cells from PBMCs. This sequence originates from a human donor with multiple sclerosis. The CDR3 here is CASSSSGQGVIEQYF. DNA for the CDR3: TGTGCCAGCAGCTCCAGTGGACAGGGGGTAATCGAGCAGTACTTC.